Listed here are 27 T cell receptor beta chains from one sample, sequenced in a study of tumor and adjacent non-tumor tissue in lung cancer. The template was RNA from unsorted bulk tissue. This non-tumor lung sample came from over 3 cm beyond the tumor edge. A modified ARM-PCR protocol with three rounds of nested PCR amplified TCRbeta. Each CDR3 protein is one row after TCRdb ran MiXCR on the multiplex PCR reads. Here the sample spans fewer than 55,000 distinct CDR3 sequences, 60% to 65% being singletons. Source material: distant non-tumor lung tissue. These receptors originate from a middle-aged woman with non-small cell lung cancer.

Comment on this clonotype: The conserved phenylalanine or tryptophan is not found at the CDR3 terminus, so this likely reflects a read error. Because the CDR3's place on the DNA is in doubt, the DNA is left out and the CDR3 is given as listed by TCRdb. The chain carries TRBV7-8 and TRBJ2-1; TRBD2 was called by the table and not checked on the DNA. The CDR3 spans 16 residues, counting both ends. CDR1 and CDR2 (germline): SGHVS, FQNEAQ. This CDR3 reads CASSSELAGAFDEPFS.

The V and J genes are TRBV29-1 and TRBJ2-7, with 10 bases aligning to TRBD1. The CDR3 totals 12 residues. Germline values: CDR1 SQVTM, CDR2 ANQGSEA. The CDR3 here is CRVDRGWNGQYF. For the CDR3, the DNA is TGCAGGGTGGACAGGGGGTGGAACGGGCAGTACTTC.

In its sample, this clonotype was seen many times. CDR3 in amino acids: CATGGTGQFGDGYTF. In nucleotides, the CDR3 is TGTGCCACCGGCGGGACAGGGCAATTTGGAGATGGCTACACCTTC. The V gene is TRBV24-1, the J gene TRBJ1-2, with 9 bases that match TRBD1. After removal of 9 bases from V and 6 bases from J, the junction contained 13 bases not matched to a gene. The CDR3 consists of 15 residues. Germline CDR1 and CDR2: KGHDR and SFDVKD.

A remark on this clonotype: This may arise from a read error, as a much more abundant clone is one base away. The chain carries TRBV7-8 and TRBJ1-1; D is possibly TRBD1 (5 bases). Germline V CDR1 and CDR2: SGHVS, FQNEAQ. The CDR3 extends over 17 amino acids. The CDR3 sequence: CASSLEGAAGRNTQAFF. The CDR3 region has the DNA TGTGCCAGCAGCTTAGAAGGGGCGGCCGGCCGGAACACTCAAGCTTTCTTT.

For this clonotype: A single base separates this from a much larger clone, so it may be a read error. Likely a read error: the CDR3 ends without its conserved phenylalanine or tryptophan. Here the CDR3 reads CASSSEASGKGQPQHC. The CDR3 DNA sequence: TGTGCCAGCAGCTCAGAGGCCAGCGGAAAGGGACAGCCCCAGCATTGT. This chain links TRBV5-7 with TRBJ1-5; D unresolved. TRBV5-7 is an open reading frame whose function is uncertain. V lost 3 bases to trimming and J lost 7 bases, with 20 bases between them. This CDR3 comprises 16 residues.

V and J are TRBV28 and TRBJ1-2, with TRBD1 matching over 7 bases. Germline-derived CDR1 and CDR2 are MDHEN and SYDVKM. V shed 7 bases and J 4 bases; nucleotides not matched to a gene: 15. The CDR3 spans 16 residues. CDR3 in DNA: TGTGCCAGCATCCCGAAGGGGGCGATGAACCTCTATGGCTACACCTTC. It encodes CASIPKGAMNLYGYTF.

Worth noting for this clonotype: It may be a read error: a sequence one base away is much more abundant. The CDR3 protein is CASVSTNEKLFF. CDR3 DNA: TGTGCCAGCGTGTCAACTAATGAAAAACTGTTTTTT. The chain recombines TRBV7-9 with TRBJ1-4; no reliable D call. Germline V gene data show CDR1 as SEHNR and CDR2 as FQNEAQ (reference sequence). The CDR3 has 12 amino acids. Trimming removed 8 bases at V and 0 bases at J, with 4 bases between.

This clonotype was seen a handful of times. A much larger clone sits a single nucleotide away, making a read error possible. The CDR3 sequence: CASSPGRGGTGSRPQHF. The CDR3 bases are TGCGCCAGCAGCCCGGGGAGGGGAGGGACAGGGAGTCGGCCCCAGCATTTT. This sequence joins TRBV4-1 and TRBJ1-5; TRBD1 aligns across 9 bases. Germline assignment: CDR1 MGHRA and CDR2 YSYEKL. The V and J ends lost 4 bases and 9 bases, in that order; junction bases with no gene match: 16. CDR3 length: 17 residues.

V is TRBV12-3 or TRBV12-4 and J is TRBJ1-5; D possibly corresponds to TRBD1 (5 bases). Trimming took 4 bases from V and 15 from J, leaving 22 bases between them. The CDR3 loop spans 14 amino acids. This CDR3 is CASSYGGKNQPWHF. In DNA, the CDR3 is TGTGCCAGCAGTTACGGGGGGAAAAATCAGCCCTGGCATTTT.

Note on this clonotype: At one boundary the junction diverges from the germline segment, which might be a read error. The genes are TRBV28 and TRBJ2-7; the D is unclear. The V gene's germline CDR1 is MDHEN and CDR2 SYDVKM. The length of the CDR3 is 12 residues. Written as DNA, the CDR3 is TGTGCCAGCAGTTACTTCAAGTACGAGCATTACTTC. It codes for CASSYFKYEHYF.

In its sample, this clonotype was seen many times. The rearrangement uses TRBV12-3 or TRBV12-4 and TRBJ1-1, with 9 bases matching TRBD1. The CDR3 is 13 residues long. V shed 6 bases, J shed 5 bases, and the junction held 4 bases outside the gene matches. The CDR3 DNA is TGTGCCAGCAGGGACAGGGGATCGACTGAAGCTTTCTTT. It translates to CASRDRGSTEAFF.

This chain joins TRBV30 and TRBJ2-2; TRBD2 matches 10 bases. Germline CDR1 reads GTSNPN; CDR2 reads SVGIG (reference sequence). J lost 7 bases, V lost 3 bases, and 11 bases had no gene match. The CDR3 runs to 16 residues. CDR3 region: CAWRGSGGLRIGELFF. The CDR3 region has the DNA TGTGCCTGGAGAGGTAGCGGGGGGCTCAGAATCGGGGAGCTGTTTTTT.

Concerning this clonotype itself: At one end, the junction sequence differs from germline, possibly due to a read error. This chain joins TRBV6-5 and TRBJ2-1, with TRBD2 identical over 7 bases. Germline loops: CDR1 MNHEY, CDR2 SVGAGI. The CDR3 contains 15 residues. CDR3 amino acids: CTRSQWGVGGIEQFF. CDR3 in DNA: TGTACCAGGAGCCAATGGGGGGTCGGGGGGATTGAGCAGTTCTTC.

Only a few counts were recorded for this clonotype. The gene calls are TRBV2 and TRBJ1-5; D remains unclear. Germline V gene data show CDR1 as SNHLY and CDR2 as FYNNEI. Trimming shortened V by 7 bases and J by 1 base, and 11 bases separated the two germline ends. This CDR3 has 14 amino acids. In nucleotides, the CDR3 is TGTGCCAGCAATCCCGAATCGAGCAATCAGCCCCAGCATTTT. Translated, it gives CASNPESSNQPQHF.

The chain is built from TRBV29-1 and TRBJ2-6; either TRBD1 or TRBD2 may fit D (6 bases each). V dropped 3 bases and J dropped 18 bases, with 27 bases sitting between them. CDR3 length equals 15 residues. Germline V lookup: CDR1 SQVTM, CDR2 ANQGSEA. The CDR3 loop is CSVDSGGSGANVKTF. The CDR3 coding sequence is TGCAGCGTTGATTCCGGGGGCTCTGGAGCCAACGTCAAGACTTTC.

With respect to this clonotype: The CDR3 end shows no conserved phenylalanine or tryptophan, and so a read error is likely. The V gene is TRBV11-1, the J gene TRBJ1-1; unclear D gene. Germline assignment: CDR1 SGHAT and CDR2 FQDESV (reference sequence). The CDR3 runs to 13 residues. DNA of the CDR3: TGTGTCAGCAGCTTTAATTTCGACACTGAAGCTTTCTCT. Its protein is CVSSFNFDTEAFS.

The CDR3: CSARRITNTPRAGSYEQYF. Written as DNA, the CDR3 is TGCAGTGCTAGGAGGATTACTAACACCCCCCGGGCCGGATCCTACGAGCAGTACTTC. This chain joins TRBV20-1 and TRBJ2-7, with D uncertain. V lost 3 bases and J 1 base, leaving 28 bases between the germline ends. Germline V gene data show CDR1 as DFQATT and CDR2 as SNEGSKA (reference sequence). The CDR3 is 19 residues long.

As concerns this clonotype: A much larger clone differs by one base, so this may be a read error. This CDR3 reads CASSSGSEFSQQFF. For the CDR3, the DNA is TGTGCCAGCAGTTCAGGATCCGAGTTTAGTCAGCAGTTCTTC. V usage is TRBV28 and J usage is TRBJ2-1; D is ambiguous. CDR3 length: 14 amino acids. Germline lookup yields CDR1 MDHEN and CDR2 SYDVKM. The V end lost 4 bases, the J end lost 11 bases, and 18 bases lay between the germline ends.

V is TRBV11-3 and J is TRBJ2-3; D could derive from TRBD1 or TRBD2 (5 bases each). V gave up 9 bases and J gave up 5 bases, with 24 bases separating them. There are 16 residues in the CDR3. Germline assignment: CDR1 SGHNT and CDR2 YENEEA. The CDR3 is CASSLRTGGSIDTQYF. CDR3 DNA sequence: TGTGCCAGTAGCCTTCGAACTGGGGGAAGTATAGATACGCAGTATTTT.

The V and J genes are TRBV11-2 and TRBJ2-1; D possibly corresponds to TRBD1 (5 bases). The CDR3 is 17 amino acids. V dropped 0 bases and J dropped 8 bases, with 20 bases sitting between them. Germline-derived CDR1 and CDR2 are SGHAT and FQNNGV. CDR3: CASSLELFRALYDEQFF. Written as DNA, the CDR3 is TGTGCCAGCAGCTTAGAGTTGTTCAGGGCATTGTACGATGAGCAGTTCTTC.

Notes on this clonotype: A much bigger clone sits one base away, suggesting this may be a read error. The chain joins TRBV6-2 or TRBV6-3 to TRBJ1-1; D gene ambiguous. Deletions cut 0 bases from V and 1 base from J, with 12 bases between. The CDR3 has 16 residues. The germline CDR1 and CDR2 sequences are MNHEY and SVGEGT. As DNA, the CDR3 is TGTGCCAGCAGTTACTCCTGGGTGGTCGGGAACACTGAAGCTTTCTTT. The encoded protein is CASSYSWVVGNTEAFF.

This clonotype has a handful of counts. It may be a read error: a sequence one base away is much more abundant. The rearrangement uses TRBV6-2 or TRBV6-3 and TRBJ2-7; D gene uncertain. The CDR3 totals 14 residues. The V and J ends lost 5 bases and 4 bases respectively, with 15 bases between them. Germline V gene data show CDR1 as MNHEY and CDR2 as SVGEGT. CDR3 protein: CASSGVGNIYEQYF. For the CDR3, the DNA is TGTGCCAGCAGTGGGGTGGGGAACATTTACGAGCAGTACTTC.

This clonotype was seen a handful of times. Sequence at one end of the junction differs from germline and may be a read error. V is TRBV11-3 and J is TRBJ2-1; 9 nucleotides line up with TRBD2. The CDR3 totals 16 residues. Per the germline V gene, CDR1 is SGHNT and CDR2 is YENEEA. The CDR3: CASSDQGLAANNEQSF. CDR3 coding DNA: TGTGCCAGCAGCGATCAGGGACTAGCAGCCAACAATGAGCAGTCCTTC.

This clonotype was observed at least ten times. CDR3 residues: CASSQDPGTGRRELFF. CDR3 sequence (DNA): TGTGCCAGCAGCCAAGACCCCGGGACAGGGCGGCGGGAGCTGTTTTTT. The rearrangement joins TRBV14 to TRBJ2-2; 9 bases align to TRBD1. The trim removed 0 bases at V and 9 bases at J, leaving 8 bases unmatched. The CDR3 is 16 residues long. The germline gives CDR1 SGHDN, CDR2 FVKESK. Full variable domain (missing parts from reference TRBV14 and TRBJ2-2): EAGVTQFPSHSVIEKGQTVTLRCDPISGHDNLYWYRRVMGKEIKFLLHFVKESKQDESGMPNNRFLAERTGGTYSTLKVQPAELEDSGVYFCASSQDPGTGRRELFFGEGSRLTVL.

The chain couples TRBV20-1 to TRBJ2-3; TRBD2 matches at 7 bases. This CDR3 is 14 amino acids long. With 4 bases clipped from V and 9 bases from J, the junction kept 13 bases outside the gene matches. Germline V gene lookup returns CDR1 DFQATT and CDR2 SNEGSKA (reference sequence). CDR3 protein: CSANLAEKRETQYF. Written as DNA, the CDR3 is TGCAGTGCTAATCTAGCGGAGAAAAGGGAAACGCAGTATTTT.

On this clonotype itself: The germline gene is not matched at one end of the junction; a read error may be the cause. The chain employs TRBV6-5 and TRBJ2-3; the D gene is possibly TRBD2 (6 bases). Germline assignment: CDR1 MNHEY and CDR2 SVGAGI. This CDR3 is built from 16 residues. CDR3 sequence (DNA): TGTGCCAGCAGGTACTCTCCCCCGGGGGTGACAGATACGCAGTATTTT. This encodes CASRYSPPGVTDTQYF.

With respect to this clonotype: The CDR3 does not close with the conserved phenylalanine or tryptophan, likely indicating a read error. This chain uses TRBV11-2 with TRBJ1-1; unclear D gene. The CDR3 is 16 residues long. Germline V gene lookup returns CDR1 SGHAT and CDR2 FQNNGV. CDR3 amino acids: CVSSLESDLADTEAFL. The DNA for the CDR3 is TGTGTCAGCAGCTTAGAGTCAGACCTGGCGGACACTGAAGCTTTCTTA.